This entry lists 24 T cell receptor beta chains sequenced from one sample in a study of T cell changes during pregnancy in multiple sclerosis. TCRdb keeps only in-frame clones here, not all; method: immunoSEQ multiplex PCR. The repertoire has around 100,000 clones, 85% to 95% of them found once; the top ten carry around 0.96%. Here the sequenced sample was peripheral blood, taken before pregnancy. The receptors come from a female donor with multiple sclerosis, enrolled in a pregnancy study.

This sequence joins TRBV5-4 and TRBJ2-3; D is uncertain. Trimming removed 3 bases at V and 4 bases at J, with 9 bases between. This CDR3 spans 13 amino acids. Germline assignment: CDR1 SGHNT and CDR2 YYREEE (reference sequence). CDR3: CASSSIEADTQYF. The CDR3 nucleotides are TGTGCCAGCAGCTCAATCGAGGCAGATACGCAGTATTTT.

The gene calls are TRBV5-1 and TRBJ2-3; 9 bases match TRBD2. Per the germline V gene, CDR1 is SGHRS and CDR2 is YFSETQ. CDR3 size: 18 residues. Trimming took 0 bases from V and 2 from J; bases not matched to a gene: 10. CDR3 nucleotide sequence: TGCGCCAGCAGCTTGGGGGGCCTGGCGGGAGGGACCACAGATACGCAGTATTTT. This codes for CASSLGGLAGGTTDTQYF.

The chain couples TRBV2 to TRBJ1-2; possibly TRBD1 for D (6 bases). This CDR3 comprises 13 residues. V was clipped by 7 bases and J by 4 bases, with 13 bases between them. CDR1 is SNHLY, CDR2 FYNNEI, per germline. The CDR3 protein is CASTAGQIYGYTF. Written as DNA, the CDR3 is TGTGCCAGCACTGCTGGACAGATCTATGGCTACACCTTC.

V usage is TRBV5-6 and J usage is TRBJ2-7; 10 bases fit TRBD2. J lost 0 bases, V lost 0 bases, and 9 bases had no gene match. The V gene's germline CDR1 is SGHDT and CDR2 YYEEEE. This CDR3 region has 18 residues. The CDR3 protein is CASSLVGLADYSSYEQYF. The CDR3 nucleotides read TGTGCCAGCAGCTTGGTTGGACTAGCGGATTATAGCTCCTACGAGCAGTACTTC.

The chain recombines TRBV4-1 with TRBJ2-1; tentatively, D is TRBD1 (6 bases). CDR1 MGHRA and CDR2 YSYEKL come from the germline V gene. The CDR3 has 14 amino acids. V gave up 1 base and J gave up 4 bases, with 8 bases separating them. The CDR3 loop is CASSQVTGYNEQFF. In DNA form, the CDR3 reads TGCGCCAGCAGCCAAGTCACAGGGTACAATGAGCAGTTCTTC.

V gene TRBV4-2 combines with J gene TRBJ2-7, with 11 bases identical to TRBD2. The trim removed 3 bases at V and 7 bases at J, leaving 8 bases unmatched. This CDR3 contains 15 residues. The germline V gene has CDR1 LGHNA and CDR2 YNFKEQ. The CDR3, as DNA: TGTGCCAGCAGCCATACTAGCGGGAGAGACGGTGAGCAGTACTTC. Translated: CASSHTSGRDGEQYF.

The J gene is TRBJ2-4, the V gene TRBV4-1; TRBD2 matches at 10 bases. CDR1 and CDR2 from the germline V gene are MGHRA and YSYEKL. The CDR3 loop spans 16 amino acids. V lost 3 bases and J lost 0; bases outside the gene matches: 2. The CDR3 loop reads CASSHPSGGAKNIQYF. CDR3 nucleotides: TGCGCCAGCAGCCACCCTAGCGGGGGAGCCAAAAACATTCAGTACTTC.

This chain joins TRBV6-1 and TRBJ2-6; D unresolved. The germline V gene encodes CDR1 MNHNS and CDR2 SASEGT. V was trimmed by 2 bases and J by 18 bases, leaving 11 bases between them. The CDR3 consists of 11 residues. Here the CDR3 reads CASSETPRQTF. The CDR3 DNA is TGTGCCAGCAGTGAAACCCCAAGACAGACTTTC.

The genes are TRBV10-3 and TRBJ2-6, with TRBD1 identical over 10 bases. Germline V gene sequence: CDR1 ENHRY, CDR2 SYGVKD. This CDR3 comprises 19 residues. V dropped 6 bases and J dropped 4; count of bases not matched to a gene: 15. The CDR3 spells CAISAQITGTGVGANVLTF. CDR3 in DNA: TGTGCCATCAGCGCGCAAATAACCGGGACAGGGGTCGGGGCCAACGTCCTGACTTTC.

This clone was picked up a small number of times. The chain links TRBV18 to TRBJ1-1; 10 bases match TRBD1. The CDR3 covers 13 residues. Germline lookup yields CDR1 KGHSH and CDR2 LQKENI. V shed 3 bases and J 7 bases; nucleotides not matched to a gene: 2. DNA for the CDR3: TGTGCCAGCTCACCCGGGACAGGGGATGAAGCTTTCTTT. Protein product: CASSPGTGDEAFF.

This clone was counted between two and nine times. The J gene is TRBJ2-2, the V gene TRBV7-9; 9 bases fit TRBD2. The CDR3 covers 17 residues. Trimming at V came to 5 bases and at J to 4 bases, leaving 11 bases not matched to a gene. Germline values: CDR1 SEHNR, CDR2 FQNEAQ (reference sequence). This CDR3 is CASSTPHGGRATGELFF. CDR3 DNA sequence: TGTGCCAGCAGCACACCCCATGGCGGGAGGGCCACCGGGGAGCTGTTTTTT.

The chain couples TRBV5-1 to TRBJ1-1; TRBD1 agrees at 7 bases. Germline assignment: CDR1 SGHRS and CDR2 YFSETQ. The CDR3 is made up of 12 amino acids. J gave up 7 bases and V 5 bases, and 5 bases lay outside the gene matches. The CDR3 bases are TGCGCCAGCAGGAGAGACAGGGATGAAGCTTTCTTT. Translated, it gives CASRRDRDEAFF.

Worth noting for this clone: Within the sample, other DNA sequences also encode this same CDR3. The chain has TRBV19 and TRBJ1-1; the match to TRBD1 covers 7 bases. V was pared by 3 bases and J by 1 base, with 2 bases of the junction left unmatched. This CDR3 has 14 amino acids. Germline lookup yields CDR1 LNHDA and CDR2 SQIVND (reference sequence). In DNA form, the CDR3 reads TGTGCCAGTAGTATTAACAGGGGGAACACTGAAGCTTTCTTT. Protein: CASSINRGNTEAFF.

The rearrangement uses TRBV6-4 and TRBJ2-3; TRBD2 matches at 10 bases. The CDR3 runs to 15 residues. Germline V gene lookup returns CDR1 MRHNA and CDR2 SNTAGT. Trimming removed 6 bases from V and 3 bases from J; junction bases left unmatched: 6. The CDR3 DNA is TGTGCCAGCAGAGCTAGCGGGAGCGGAACAGATACGCAGTATTTT. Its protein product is CASRASGSGTDTQYF.

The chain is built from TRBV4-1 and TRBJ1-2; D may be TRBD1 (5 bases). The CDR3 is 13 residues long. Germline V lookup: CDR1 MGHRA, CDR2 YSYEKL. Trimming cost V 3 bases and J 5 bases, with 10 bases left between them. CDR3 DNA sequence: TGCGCCAGCAGCCAGGAGGGGCAGTATGGCTACACCTTC. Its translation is CASSQEGQYGYTF.

CDR3 sequence reads: CASSLPGSPGAFLHEQYF. For the CDR3, the DNA is TGTGCCAGCAGTCTTCCGGGGTCCCCGGGCGCCTTCCTTCATGAGCAGTACTTC. This chain connects TRBV28 to TRBJ2-7; D possibly corresponds to TRBD2 (5 bases). Germline V gene sequence: CDR1 MDHEN, CDR2 SYDVKM. Trimming pared 5 bases from V and 7 bases from J, leaving 30 bases between. This CDR3 is 18 amino acids long.

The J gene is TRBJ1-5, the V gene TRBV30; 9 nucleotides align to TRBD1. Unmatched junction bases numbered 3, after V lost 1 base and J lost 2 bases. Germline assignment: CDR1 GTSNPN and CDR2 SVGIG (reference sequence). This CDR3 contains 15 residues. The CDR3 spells CAWSARTGGNQPQHF. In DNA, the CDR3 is TGTGCCTGGAGTGCTCGGACAGGGGGCAATCAGCCCCAGCATTTT. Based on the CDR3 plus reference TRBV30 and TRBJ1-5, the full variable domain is SQTIHQWPATLVQPVGSPLSLECTVEGTSNPNLYWYRQAAGRGLQLLFYSVGIGQISSEVPQNLSASRPQDRQFILSSKKLLLSDSGFYLCAWSARTGGNQPQHFGDGTRLSIL.

DNA for the CDR3: TGTGCCAGCAGCCCCCCCGGGCTCAGCGGGGGGGATTATTTT. Protein: CASSPPGLSGGDYF. The J gene is TRBJ2-3, the V gene TRBV14, with TRBD2 matching over 10 bases. Germline V gene sequence: CDR1 SGHDN, CDR2 FVKESK. V trimming: 4 bases; J trimming: 15 bases; junction bases outside the gene matches: 13. The CDR3 covers 14 residues.

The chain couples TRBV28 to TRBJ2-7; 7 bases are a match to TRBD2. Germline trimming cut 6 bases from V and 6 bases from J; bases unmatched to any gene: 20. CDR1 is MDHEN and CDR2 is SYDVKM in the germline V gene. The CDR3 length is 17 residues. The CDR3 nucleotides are TGTGCCAGCAGGGGCCGGGACTATCGGACTGGGCATTCCGAGCAGTACTTC. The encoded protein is CASRGRDYRTGHSEQYF. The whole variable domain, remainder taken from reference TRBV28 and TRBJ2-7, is DVKVTQSSRYLVKRTGEKVFLECVQDMDHENMFWYRQDPGLGLRLIYFSYDVKMKEKGDIPEGYSVSREKKERFSLILESASTNQTSMYLCASRGRDYRTGHSEQYFGPGTRLTVT.

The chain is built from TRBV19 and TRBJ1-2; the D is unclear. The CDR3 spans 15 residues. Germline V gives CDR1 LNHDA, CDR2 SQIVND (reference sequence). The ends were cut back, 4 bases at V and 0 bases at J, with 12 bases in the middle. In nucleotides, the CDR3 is TGTGCCAGTAGTAGCGAGAGGGATGCTAACTATGGCTACACCTTC. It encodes CASSSERDANYGYTF.

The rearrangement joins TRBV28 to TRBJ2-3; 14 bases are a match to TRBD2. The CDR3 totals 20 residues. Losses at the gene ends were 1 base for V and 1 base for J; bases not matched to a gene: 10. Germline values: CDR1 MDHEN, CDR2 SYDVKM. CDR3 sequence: CASSLSAGLAGEGGTDTQYF. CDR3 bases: TGTGCCAGCAGTTTATCCGCGGGACTAGCGGGAGAGGGGGGCACAGATACGCAGTATTTT.

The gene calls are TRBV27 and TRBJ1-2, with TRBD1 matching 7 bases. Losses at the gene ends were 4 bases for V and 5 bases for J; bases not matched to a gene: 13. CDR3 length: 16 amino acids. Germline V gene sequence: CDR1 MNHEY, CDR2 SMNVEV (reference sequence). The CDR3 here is CASSSFPDRFLYGYTF. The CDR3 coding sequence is TGTGCCAGCAGTTCCTTCCCGGACAGGTTTTTATATGGCTACACCTTC.

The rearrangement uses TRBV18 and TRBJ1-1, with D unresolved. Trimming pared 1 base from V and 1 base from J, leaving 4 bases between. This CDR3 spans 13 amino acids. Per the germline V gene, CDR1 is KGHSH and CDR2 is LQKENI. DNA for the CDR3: TGTGCCAGCTCACCACTGGCGAACACTGAAGCTTTCTTT. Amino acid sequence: CASSPLANTEAFF.

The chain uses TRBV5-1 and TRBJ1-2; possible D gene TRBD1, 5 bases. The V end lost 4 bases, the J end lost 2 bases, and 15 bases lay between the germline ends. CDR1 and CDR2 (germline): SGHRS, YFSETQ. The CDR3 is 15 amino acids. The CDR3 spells CASSGTGTGNYGYTF. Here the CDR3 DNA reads TGCGCCAGCAGCGGTACCGGGACTGGGAACTATGGCTACACCTTC.